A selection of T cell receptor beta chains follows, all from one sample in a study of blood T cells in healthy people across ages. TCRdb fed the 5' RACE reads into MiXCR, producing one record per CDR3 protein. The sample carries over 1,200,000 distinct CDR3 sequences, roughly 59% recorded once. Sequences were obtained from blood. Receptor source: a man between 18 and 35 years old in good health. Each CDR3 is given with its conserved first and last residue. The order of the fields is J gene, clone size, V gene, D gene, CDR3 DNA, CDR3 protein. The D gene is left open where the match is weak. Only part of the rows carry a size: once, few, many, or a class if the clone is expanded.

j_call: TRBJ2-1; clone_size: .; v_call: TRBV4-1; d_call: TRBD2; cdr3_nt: TGCGCCAGCAGCCAAGAGGCAGCGGGAGACTCTTACAATGAGCAGTTCTTC; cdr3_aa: CASSQEAAGDSYNEQFF
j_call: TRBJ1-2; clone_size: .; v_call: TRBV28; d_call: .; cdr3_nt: TGTGCCGGCAGGTCCGGCGGGGGGAGGCCTGGCTACACCTTC; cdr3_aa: CAGRSGGGRPGYTF
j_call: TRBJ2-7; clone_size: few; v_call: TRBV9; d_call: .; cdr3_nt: TGTGCCAGCAGCGTAGGGGTGGCAGGCACCTACGAGCAGTACTTC; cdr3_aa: CASSVGVAGTYEQYF
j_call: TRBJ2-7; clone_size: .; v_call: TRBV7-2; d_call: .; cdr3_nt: TGTGCCAGCAGCTTAGGAATGAAGGGAACCCACGAGCAGTACTTC; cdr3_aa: CASSLGMKGTHEQYF
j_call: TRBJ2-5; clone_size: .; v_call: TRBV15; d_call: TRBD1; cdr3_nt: TGTGCCACGGGGACAGGGGGGCAAGAGACCCAGTACTTC; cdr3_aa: CATGTGGQETQYF
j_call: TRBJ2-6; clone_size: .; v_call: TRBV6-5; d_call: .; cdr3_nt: TGTGCCAGCAGTTACTCGACACAGGCTGGCCACCCAATCTCTGGGGCCAACGTCCTGACTTTC; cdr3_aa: CASSYSTQAGHPISGANVLTF
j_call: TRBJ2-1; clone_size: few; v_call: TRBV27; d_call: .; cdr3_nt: TGTGCCAGCAGTTCCCTACCTAATGAGCAGTTCTTC; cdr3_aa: CASSSLPNEQFF
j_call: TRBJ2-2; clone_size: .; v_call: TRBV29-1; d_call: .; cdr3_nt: TGCAGCGTTGAAGATCTGGGAAAGGGACGGAACACCGGGGAGCTGTTTTTT; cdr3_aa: CSVEDLGKGRNTGELFF
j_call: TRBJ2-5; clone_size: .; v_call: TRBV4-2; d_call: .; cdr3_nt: TGTGCCAGCAGCCTCCAAGTTCCCGCGGGCTCCTACAATGAGCAGTACTTC; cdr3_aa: CASSLQVPAGSYNEQYF
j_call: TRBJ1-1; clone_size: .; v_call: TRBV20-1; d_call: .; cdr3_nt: TGCAGTGCAGCAGGGTTCGGCGCTGAAGCTTTCTTT; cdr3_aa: CSAAGFGAEAFF
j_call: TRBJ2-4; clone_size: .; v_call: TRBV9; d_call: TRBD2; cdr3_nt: TGTGCCAGCAGCGTAGAGGGCGGGAGGGCCAAAAACATTCAGTACTTC; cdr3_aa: CASSVEGGRAKNIQYF
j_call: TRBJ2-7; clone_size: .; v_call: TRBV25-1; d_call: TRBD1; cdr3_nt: TGTGCCAGCAGGGGGACAGAGCTTTACGAGCAGTACTTC; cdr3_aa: CASRGTELYEQYF
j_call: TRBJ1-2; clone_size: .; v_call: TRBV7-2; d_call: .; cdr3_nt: TGTGCCAGCAGCTCGAACAGGGAAGGCTACACCTTC; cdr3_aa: CASSSNREGYTF
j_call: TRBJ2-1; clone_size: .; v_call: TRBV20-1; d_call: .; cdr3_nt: TGCAGTGCTGTAGCGGAGTCCTACAATGAGCAGTTCTTC; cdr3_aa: CSAVAESYNEQFF
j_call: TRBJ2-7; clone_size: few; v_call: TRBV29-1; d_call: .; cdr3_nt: TGCAGCGTTGAGGCCCCTGGTCGATACGAGCAGTACTTC; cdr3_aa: CSVEAPGRYEQYF
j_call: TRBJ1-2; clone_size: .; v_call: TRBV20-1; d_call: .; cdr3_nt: TGCAGTGCTAGAATACCAGACAGTGGCTACACCTTC; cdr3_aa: CSARIPDSGYTF
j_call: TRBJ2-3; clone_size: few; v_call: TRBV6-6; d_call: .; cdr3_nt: TGTGCCAGCAGTCCAGGAAGGGCATTCACAGATACGCAGTATTTT; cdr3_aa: CASSPGRAFTDTQYF
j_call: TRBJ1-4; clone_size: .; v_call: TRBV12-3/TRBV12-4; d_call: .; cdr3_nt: TGTGCCAGCAGTCGAGGCATTAGGGAGGAAAAACTGTTTTTT; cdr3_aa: CASSRGIREEKLFF
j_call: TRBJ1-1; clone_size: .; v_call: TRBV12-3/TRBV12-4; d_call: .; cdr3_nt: TGTGCCAGCAGTACGAGGGGTTTACTCGGCACTGAAGCTTTCTTT; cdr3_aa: CASSTRGLLGTEAFF
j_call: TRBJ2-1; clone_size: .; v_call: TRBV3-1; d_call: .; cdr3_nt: TGTGCCAGCAGCCAAGTGGTGCCTAATGAGCAGTTCTTC; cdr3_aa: CASSQVVPNEQFF
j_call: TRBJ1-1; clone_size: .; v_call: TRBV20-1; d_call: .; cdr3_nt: TGCAGTGCTAGAGTGTTGGTTGGAAACACTGAAGCTTTCTTT; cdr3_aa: CSARVLVGNTEAFF
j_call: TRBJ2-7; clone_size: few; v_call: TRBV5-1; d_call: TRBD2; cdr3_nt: TGCGCCAGCAGGCCGGGGGGACTCTCCTACGAGCAGTACTTC; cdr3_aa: CASRPGGLSYEQYF
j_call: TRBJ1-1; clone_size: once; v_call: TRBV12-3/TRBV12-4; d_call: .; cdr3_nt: TGTGCCAGCAGTTTCGGGGCCGTGAACACTGAAGCTTTCTTT; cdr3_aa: CASSFGAVNTEAFF
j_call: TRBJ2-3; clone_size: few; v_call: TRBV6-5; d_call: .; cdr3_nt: TGTGCCAGCAGTCGGGCGGGGAACACAGATACGCAGTATTTT; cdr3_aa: CASSRAGNTDTQYF
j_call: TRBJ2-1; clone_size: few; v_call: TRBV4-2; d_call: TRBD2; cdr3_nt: TGTGCCAGCAGCCAAGATTTACGGGGGGGCGTCAATGAGCAGTTCTTC; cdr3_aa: CASSQDLRGGVNEQFF
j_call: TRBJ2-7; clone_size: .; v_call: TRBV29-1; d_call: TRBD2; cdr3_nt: TGCAGCGTTCGACTAGCGGGTAACTACGAGCAGTACTTC; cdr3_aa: CSVRLAGNYEQYF
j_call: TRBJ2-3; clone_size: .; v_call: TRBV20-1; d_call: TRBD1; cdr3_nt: TGCAGTGCCCTCAATCTGGACAGGGAGAGCACAGATACGCAGTATTTT; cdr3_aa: CSALNLDRESTDTQYF
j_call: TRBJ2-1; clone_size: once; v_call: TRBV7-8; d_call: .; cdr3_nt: TGTGCCAGCAGCTTATATCGACAGTACAATGAGCAGTTCTTC; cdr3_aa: CASSLYRQYNEQFF
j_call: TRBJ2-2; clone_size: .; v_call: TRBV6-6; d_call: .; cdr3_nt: TGTGCCAGCAGTTACTCTTGGGCCACCGGGGAGCTGTTTTTT; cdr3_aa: CASSYSWATGELFF
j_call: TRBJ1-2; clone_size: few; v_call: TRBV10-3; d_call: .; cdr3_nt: TGTGCCATCAGCCTCGACAGTTATGGCTACACCTTC; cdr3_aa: CAISLDSYGYTF
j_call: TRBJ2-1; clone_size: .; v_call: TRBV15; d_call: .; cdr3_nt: TGTGCCACCAGCGGGGCCGGGACTCCCGACAATGAGCAGTTCTTC; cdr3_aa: CATSGAGTPDNEQFF
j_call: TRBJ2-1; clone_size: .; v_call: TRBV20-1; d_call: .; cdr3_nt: TGCAGTGGCCACCCTTTAAAAAGCTCCTACAATGAGCAGTTCTTC; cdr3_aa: CSGHPLKSSYNEQFF
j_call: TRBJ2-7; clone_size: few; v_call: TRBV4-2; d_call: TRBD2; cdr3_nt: TGTGCCAGCAGCCCCACTAGCGATACCGAGCAGTACTTC; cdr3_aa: CASSPTSDTEQYF
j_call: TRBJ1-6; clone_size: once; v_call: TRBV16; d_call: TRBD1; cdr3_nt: TGTGCCAGCCGATCGGGACAGGGGATCTCACCCCTCCACTTT; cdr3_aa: CASRSGQGISPLHF
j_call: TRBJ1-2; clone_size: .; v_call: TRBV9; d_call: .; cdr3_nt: TGTGCCAGCAGCGTAGTCGCAGGGGATGGCTACACCTTC; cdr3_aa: CASSVVAGDGYTF
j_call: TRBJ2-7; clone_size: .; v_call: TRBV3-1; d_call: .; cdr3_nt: TGTGCCAGCAGCCAAGATTCCGGGAATAAGTTCTACGAGCAGTACTTC; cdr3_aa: CASSQDSGNKFYEQYF
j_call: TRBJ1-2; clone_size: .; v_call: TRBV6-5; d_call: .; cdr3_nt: TGTGCCAGCAGTTACTCACAGGGACGGGAGTCTTATGGCTACACCTTC; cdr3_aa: CASSYSQGRESYGYTF
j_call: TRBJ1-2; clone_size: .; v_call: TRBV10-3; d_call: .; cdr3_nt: TGTGCCATCAGTGACGGGGATGGGTATGGCTACACCTTC; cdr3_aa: CAISDGDGYGYTF
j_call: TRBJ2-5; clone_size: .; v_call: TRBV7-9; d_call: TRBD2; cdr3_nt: TGTGCCAGCAGCCCTCGATCTAGCGGGAGGGCCGATGAGCAGTACTTC; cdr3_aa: CASSPRSSGRADEQYF
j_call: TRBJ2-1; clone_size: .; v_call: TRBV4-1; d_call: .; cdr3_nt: TGCGCCAGCAGCCAAGAGCGATGGGCAGGGTCCTCATTAGGGTCCTACAATGAGCAGTTCTTC; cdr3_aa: CASSQERWAGSSLGSYNEQFF
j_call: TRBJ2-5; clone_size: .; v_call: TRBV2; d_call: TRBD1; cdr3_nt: TGTGCCAGCACCTCGGACAGGACGGAGACCCAGTACTTC; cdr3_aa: CASTSDRTETQYF
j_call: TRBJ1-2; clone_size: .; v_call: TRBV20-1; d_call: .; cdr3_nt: TGCAGTGCTAGCCCAAGGCGGGGCTACACCTTC; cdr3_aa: CSASPRRGYTF
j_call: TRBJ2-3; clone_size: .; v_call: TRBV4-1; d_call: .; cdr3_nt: TGCGCCAGCAGCCAAGTAACGAACACAGATACGCAGTATTTT; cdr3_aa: CASSQVTNTDTQYF
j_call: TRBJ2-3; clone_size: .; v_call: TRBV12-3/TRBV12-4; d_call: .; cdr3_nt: TGTGCCGGCAGTCCAGCCGAGCTTCCCACAGATACGCAGTATTTT; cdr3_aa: CAGSPAELPTDTQYF
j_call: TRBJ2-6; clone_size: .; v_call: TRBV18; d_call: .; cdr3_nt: TGTGCCAGCTCAATCCGGAAGGGGCCCTCTGGGGCCAACGTCCTGACTTTC; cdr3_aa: CASSIRKGPSGANVLTF
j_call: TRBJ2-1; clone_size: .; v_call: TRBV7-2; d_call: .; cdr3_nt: TGTGCCAGCAGCTTAGGCCACAGCCAGGGGTACAATGAGCAGTTCTTC; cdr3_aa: CASSLGHSQGYNEQFF
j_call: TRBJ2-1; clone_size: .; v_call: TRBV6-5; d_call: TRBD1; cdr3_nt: TGTGCCAGCAGACACGGGACAGGGGATTCGTTCTTC; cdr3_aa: CASRHGTGDSFF
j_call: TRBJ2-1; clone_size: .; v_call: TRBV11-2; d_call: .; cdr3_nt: TGTGCCAGCAGCTTAGTCCCAGGGAGCGATGAGCAGTTCTTC; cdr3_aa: CASSLVPGSDEQFF